The clone carrying this T cell receptor beta chain appeared a few times. The sample comes from a study of T cells after yellow fever vaccination. Study in general: Preparation used SMART-Seq v4 Ultra Low Input for the low-cell-number fractions.

General study findings and limits: The presence of abundant clonotypes contaminating from the bulk population was possible in FACS-sorted repertoires. Memory subsets that were sorted on day 0 lacked detectable signal for almost all vaccine-responding clonotypes.

V was clipped by 2 bases and J by 5 bases; unmatched bases: 7. Germline assignment: CDR1 ENHRY and CDR2 SYGVKD. This CDR3 is 15 amino acids long. In making TCR cDNA, 5'RACE template switching added a universal primer site and UMIs to it. TCRdb independently ran MiXCR on the 5' RACE reads; one entry per CDR3 protein. The repertoire includes some 49,000 distinct CDR3 sequences, over 5.5% of them detected once, and 10% sits in the top ten. Sequenced here: PBMCs, either bulk or a sorted T-cell subset (CD4+, CD8+, memory, or dextramer-sorted; not recorded which), sampled 45 days after the yellow fever booster vaccination. This sequence originates from a man aged 25 to 40 who received the YFV17D yellow fever vaccine. The chain carries TRBV10-3 and TRBJ2-5; 8 nucleotides match TRBD2. The DNA of the CDR3 is TGTGCCATCAGTGAGCCCTCGGGGGGGCGGGAGACCCAGTACTTC. It translates to CAISEPSGGRETQYF.